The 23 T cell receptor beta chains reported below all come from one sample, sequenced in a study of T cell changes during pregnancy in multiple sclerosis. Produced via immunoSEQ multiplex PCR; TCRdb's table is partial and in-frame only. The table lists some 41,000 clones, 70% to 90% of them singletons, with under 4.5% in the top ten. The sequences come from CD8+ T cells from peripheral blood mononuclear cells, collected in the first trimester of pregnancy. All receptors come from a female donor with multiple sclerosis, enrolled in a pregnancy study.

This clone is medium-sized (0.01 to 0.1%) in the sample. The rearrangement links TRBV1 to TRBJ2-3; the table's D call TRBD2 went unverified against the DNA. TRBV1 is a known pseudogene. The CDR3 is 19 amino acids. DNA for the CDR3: TGCACCAGCAGCCAAGAAAGCCCTACCAGCGGGAGGTCCACAGATACGCAGTATTTT. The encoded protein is CTSSQESPTSGRSTDTQYF.

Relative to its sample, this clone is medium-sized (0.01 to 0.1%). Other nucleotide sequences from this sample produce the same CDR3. DNA for the CDR3: TGTGCCAGCAGTTACACCGGGTACGAGCAGTACTTC. Translation: CASSYTGYEQYF. The V gene is TRBV6-5, the J gene TRBJ2-7, with D hard to call. Germline lookup yields CDR1 MNHEY and CDR2 SVGAGI. With 2 bases removed from V and 4 bases from J, the gap between germline ends came to 6 bases. CDR3 length: 12 residues.

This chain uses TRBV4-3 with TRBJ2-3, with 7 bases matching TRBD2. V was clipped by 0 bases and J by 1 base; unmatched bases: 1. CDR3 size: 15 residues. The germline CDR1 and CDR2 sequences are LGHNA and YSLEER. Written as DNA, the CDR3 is TGCGCCAGCAGCCAAGATCGGGGGGGCACAGATACGCAGTATTTT. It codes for CASSQDRGGTDTQYF.

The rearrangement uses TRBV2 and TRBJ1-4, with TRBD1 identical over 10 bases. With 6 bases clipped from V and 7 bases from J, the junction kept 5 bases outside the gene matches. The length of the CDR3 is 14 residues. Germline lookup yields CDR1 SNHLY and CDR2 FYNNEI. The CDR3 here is CASSRDRGIEKLFF. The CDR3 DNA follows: TGTGCCAGCAGCCGGGACAGGGGAATTGAAAAACTGTTTTTT.

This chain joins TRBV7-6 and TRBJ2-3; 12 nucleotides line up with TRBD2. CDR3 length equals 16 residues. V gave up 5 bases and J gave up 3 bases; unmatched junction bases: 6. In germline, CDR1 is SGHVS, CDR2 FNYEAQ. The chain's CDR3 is CASSTSGGRRTDTQYF. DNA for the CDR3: TGTGCCAGCAGCACTAGCGGGGGGAGGAGGACAGATACGCAGTATTTT.

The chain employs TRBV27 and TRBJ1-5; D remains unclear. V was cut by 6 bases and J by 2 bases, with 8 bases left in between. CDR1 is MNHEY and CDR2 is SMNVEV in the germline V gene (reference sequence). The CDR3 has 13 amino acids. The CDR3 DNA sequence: TGTGCCAGCAGAGAGCTGGGCAATCAGCCCCAGCATTTT. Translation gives CASRELGNQPQHF.

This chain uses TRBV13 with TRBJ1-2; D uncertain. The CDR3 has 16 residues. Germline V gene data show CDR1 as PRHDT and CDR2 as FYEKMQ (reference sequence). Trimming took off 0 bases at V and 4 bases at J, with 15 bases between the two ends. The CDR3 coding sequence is TGTGCCAGCAGCTTAGGCCCTAGGTCCACCCGCTATGGCTACACCTTC. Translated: CASSLGPRSTRYGYTF.

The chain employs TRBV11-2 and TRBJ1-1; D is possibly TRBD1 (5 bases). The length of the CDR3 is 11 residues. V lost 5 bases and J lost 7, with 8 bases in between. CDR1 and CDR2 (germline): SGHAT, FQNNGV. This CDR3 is CASSLTGEAFF. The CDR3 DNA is TGTGCCAGCAGCCTTACAGGTGAAGCTTTCTTT.

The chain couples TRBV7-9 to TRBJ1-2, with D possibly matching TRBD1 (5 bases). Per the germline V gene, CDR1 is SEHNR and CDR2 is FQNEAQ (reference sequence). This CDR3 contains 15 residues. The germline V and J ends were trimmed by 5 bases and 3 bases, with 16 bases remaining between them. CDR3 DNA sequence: TGTGCCAGCAGCCCATTCAACCAGGGTGACTATGGCTACACCTTC. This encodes CASSPFNQGDYGYTF.

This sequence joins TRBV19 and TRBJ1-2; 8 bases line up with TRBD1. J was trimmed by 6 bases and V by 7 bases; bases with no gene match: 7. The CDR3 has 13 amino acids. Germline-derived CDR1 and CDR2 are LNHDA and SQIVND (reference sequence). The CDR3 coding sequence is TGTGCCAGTAAAGAGCAGGGGGCAAATGGCTACACCTTC. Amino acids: CASKEQGANGYTF.

CDR3 nucleotide sequence: TGTGCCAGCAGCTCAACAGGGGGCCAAGAGACCCAGTACTTC. It specifies CASSSTGGQETQYF. J is TRBJ2-5 and V is TRBV7-9; 8 bases fit TRBD1. V lost 4 bases, J lost 1 base, and 2 bases stayed unmatched. CDR3 length: 14 residues. Germline assignment: CDR1 SEHNR and CDR2 FQNEAQ (reference sequence).

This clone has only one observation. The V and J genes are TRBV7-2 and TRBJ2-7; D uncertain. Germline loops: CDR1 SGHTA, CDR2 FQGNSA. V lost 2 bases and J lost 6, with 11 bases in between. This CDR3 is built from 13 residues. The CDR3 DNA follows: TGTGCCAGCAGCTTATTAACTTACTCCGAGCAGTACTTC. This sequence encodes CASSLLTYSEQYF.

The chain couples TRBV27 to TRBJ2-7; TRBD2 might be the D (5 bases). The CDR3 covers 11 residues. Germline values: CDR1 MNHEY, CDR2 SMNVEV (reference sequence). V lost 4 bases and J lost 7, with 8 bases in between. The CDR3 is CASSSGNEQYF. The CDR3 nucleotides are TGTGCCAGCAGTTCGGGGAATGAGCAGTACTTC.

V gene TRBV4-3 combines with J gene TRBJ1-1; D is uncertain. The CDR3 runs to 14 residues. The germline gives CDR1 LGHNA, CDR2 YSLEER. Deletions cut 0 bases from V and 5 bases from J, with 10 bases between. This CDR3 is CASSQDAMRTEAFF. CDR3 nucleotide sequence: TGCGCCAGCAGCCAAGATGCTATGAGGACTGAAGCTTTCTTT.

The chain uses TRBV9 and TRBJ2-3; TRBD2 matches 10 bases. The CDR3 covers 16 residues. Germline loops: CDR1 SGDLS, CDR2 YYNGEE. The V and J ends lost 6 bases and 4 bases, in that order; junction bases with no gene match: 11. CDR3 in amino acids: CASTASGGGVADTQYF. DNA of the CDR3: TGTGCCAGCACGGCTAGCGGGGGCGGGGTGGCAGATACGCAGTATTTT.

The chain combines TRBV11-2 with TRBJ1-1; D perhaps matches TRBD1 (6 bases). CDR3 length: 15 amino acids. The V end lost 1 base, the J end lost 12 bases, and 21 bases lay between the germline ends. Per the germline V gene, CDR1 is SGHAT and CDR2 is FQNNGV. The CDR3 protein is CASSLAPGPLRGTFF. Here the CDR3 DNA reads TGTGCCAGCAGCTTAGCCCCAGGGCCTCTCAGGGGCACTTTCTTT.

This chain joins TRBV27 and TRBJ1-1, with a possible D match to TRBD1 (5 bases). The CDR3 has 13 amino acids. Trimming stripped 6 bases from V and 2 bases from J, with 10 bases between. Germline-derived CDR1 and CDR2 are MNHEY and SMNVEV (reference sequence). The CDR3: CASRDSVNTEAFF. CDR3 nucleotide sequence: TGTGCCAGCAGAGACAGCGTTAACACTGAAGCTTTCTTT.

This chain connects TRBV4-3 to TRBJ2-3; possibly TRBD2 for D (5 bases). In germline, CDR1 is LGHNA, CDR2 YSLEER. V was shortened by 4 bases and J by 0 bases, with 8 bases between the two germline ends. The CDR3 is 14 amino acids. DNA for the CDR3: TGCGCCAGCAGCCCGCGGAGGAGCACAGATACGCAGTATTTT. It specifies CASSPRRSTDTQYF.

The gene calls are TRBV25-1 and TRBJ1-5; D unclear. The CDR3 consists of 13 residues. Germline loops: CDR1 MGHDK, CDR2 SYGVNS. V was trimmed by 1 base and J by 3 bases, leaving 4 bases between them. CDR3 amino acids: CASSESVNQPQHF. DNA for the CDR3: TGTGCCAGCAGTGAATCGGTCAATCAGCCCCAGCATTTT.

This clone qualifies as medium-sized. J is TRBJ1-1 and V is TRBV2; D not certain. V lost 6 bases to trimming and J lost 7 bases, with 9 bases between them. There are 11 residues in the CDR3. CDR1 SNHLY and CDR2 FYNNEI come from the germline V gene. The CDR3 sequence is CASRTGIEAFF. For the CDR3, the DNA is TGTGCCAGCAGGACCGGGATTGAAGCTTTCTTT.

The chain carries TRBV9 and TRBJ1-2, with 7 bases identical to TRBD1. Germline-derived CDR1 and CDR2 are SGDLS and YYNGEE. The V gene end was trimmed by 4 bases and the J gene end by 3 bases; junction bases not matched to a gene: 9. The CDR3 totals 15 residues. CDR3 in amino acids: CASSKGTARYYGYTF. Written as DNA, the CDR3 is TGTGCCAGCAGCAAGGGGACAGCACGCTACTATGGCTACACCTTC. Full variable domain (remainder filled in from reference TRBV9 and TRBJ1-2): DSGVTQTPKHLITATGQRVTLRCSPRSGDLSVYWYQQSLDQGLQFLIQYYNGEERAKGNILERFSAQQFPDLHSELNLSSLELGDSALYFCASSKGTARYYGYTFGSGTRLTVV.

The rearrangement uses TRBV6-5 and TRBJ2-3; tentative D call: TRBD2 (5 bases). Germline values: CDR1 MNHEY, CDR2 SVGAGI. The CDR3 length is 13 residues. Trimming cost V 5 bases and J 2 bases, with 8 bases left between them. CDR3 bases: TGTGCCAGCAGTAACGGGGTCACAGATACGCAGTATTTT. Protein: CASSNGVTDTQYF.

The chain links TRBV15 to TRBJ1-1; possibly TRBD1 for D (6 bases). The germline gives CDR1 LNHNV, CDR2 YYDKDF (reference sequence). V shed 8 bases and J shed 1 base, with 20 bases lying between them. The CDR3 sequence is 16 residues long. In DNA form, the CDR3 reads TGTGCCACCGTCAACAAGACAGGATTCCAGAACACTGAAGCTTTCTTT. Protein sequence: CATVNKTGFQNTEAFF. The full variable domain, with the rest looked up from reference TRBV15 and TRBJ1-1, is DAMVIQNPRYQVTQFGKPVTLSCSQTLNHNVMYWYQQKSSQAPKLLFHYYDKDFNNEADTPDNFQSRRPNTSFCFLDIRSPGLGDTAMYLCATVNKTGFQNTEAFFGQGTRLTVV.